The source of this T cell receptor beta chain is a study of PD-1 blockade in classical Hodgkin lymphoma. V gave up 6 bases and J gave up 2 bases; unmatched junction bases: 4. This CDR3 is built from 14 residues. Germline CDR1 is SNHLY and CDR2 is FYNNEI. The repertoire was sequenced with immunoSEQ multiplex PCR; TCRdb's copy has only in-frame clones and lacks some. This table holds more than 2,500 clones, 70% to 80% found once. Every single patient, without exception, relapsed after autologous stem cell transplantation, and brentuximab vedotin exposure varied. Researchers pulled CD8+ T cells out of thawed PBMCs using magnetic negative selection.

The chain uses TRBV2 and TRBJ2-5; TRBD1 matches at 9 bases. This clonotype was obtained from a human donor with classical Hodgkin lymphoma. Material: CD8+ T cells from blood, obtained at baseline. CDR3: CASRYRGQQETQYF. In DNA, the CDR3 is TGTGCCAGCAGATACAGGGGGCAACAAGAGACCCAGTACTTC.